This T cell receptor beta chain derives from a study of beta chain features in type 1 diabetes. Study overall: Sorted cell examination encompassed 100,000,000 or so cells across all samples.

Findings and caveats of the study: VDJ junctions from type 1 diabetes patients carried fewer insertions and larger deletions. Over-representation of high TCR-expressing cells was a possible consequence of cDNA sequencing.

Only a few counts were recorded for this clone. The antigen is not known. Trimming cost V 4 bases and J 1 base; bases outside gene matches: 2. This CDR3 is built from 16 residues. Germline assignment: CDR1 ENHRY and CDR2 SYGVKD. cDNA synthesis used the whole RNA isolate, giving expressed TCRB sequences. Clones were sequenced by immunoSEQ multiplex PCR, and TCRdb holds only the in-frame ones, with some missing. Of under 95,000 clones detected, around a third appear once; the ten largest clones hold 0.35% to 0.45%. The TCR was taken from a woman under 30 in good health. Sequenced material: stem cell memory CD4+ T cells from blood. V gene TRBV10-3 combines with J gene TRBJ2-3, with 13 bases fitting TRBD2. The CDR3 DNA follows: TGTGCCATCAGTGGGACTAGCGGGGGCGGCACAGATACGCAGTATTTT. Amino acid sequence: CAISGTSGGGTDTQYF.